This is a list of T cell receptor beta chains from one sample in a study of PD-1 blockade in classical Hodgkin lymphoma. The protocol was immunoSEQ multiplex PCR, while the TCRdb copy is restricted to in-frame clones and leaves out a portion. Here the sample spans 50,000 or so clones, 86% being singletons. This material consisted of peripheral blood mononuclear cells (PBMCs), taken before the fourth cycle of nivolumab. Source of these receptors: a human donor with classical Hodgkin lymphoma. Each CDR3 is given with its conserved first and last residue. Fields, in order: CDR3 DNA, CDR3 protein, V gene, J gene, D gene. A D gene is named only where the DNA matches it firmly.

CDR3 DNA: TGCAGCGCCCCGACAGGGGCTGGGTGTGGCGAGCAGTACTTC
CDR3 protein: CSAPTGAGCGEQYF
V gene: TRBV29-1
J gene: TRBJ2-7
D gene: TRBD1

CDR3 DNA: TGTGCCAGCAGTTACGATACGATTTCACCCCTCCACTTT
CDR3 protein: CASSYDTISPLHF
V gene: TRBV6-6
J gene: TRBJ1-6
D gene: NA

CDR3 DNA: TGTGCCAGCAGCTTTTCTAGCGGGTTCGACGAGCAGTACTTC
CDR3 protein: CASSFSSGFDEQYF
V gene: TRBV7-9
J gene: TRBJ2-7
D gene: TRBD2

CDR3 DNA: TGCGCCAGCAGTGAGTCTCGACGGACGGAGGCCGGTTACACCTTC
CDR3 protein: CASSESRRTEAGYTF
V gene: TRBV10-1
J gene: TRBJ1-2
D gene: NA

CDR3 DNA: TGTGCCAGCTCACCACTGGACTCCAGGAACACTGAAGCTTTCTTT
CDR3 protein: CASSPLDSRNTEAFF
V gene: TRBV18
J gene: TRBJ1-1
D gene: NA

CDR3 DNA: TGTGCCAGCAGCCCCCGACAGGGTGCCACCATATATTTT
CDR3 protein: CASSPRQGATIYF
V gene: TRBV7-2
J gene: TRBJ1-3
D gene: TRBD1

CDR3 DNA: TGTGCCAGCAGGGTCAAGGGCACAGATACGCAGTATTTT
CDR3 protein: CASRVKGTDTQYF
V gene: TRBV6-1
J gene: TRBJ2-3
D gene: NA

CDR3 DNA: TGTGCCAGTAGTATAGGCTGGGGGGCCGGACGCTACAATGAGCAGTTCTTC
CDR3 protein: CASSIGWGAGRYNEQFF
V gene: TRBV19
J gene: TRBJ2-1
D gene: NA

CDR3 DNA: TGTGCCAGCAGTGCCTGGACTAGCAGGGGGAGCTCCTACAATGAGCAGTTCTTC
CDR3 protein: CASSAWTSRGSSYNEQFF
V gene: TRBV25-1
J gene: TRBJ2-1
D gene: NA

CDR3 DNA: TGTGCCAGCAGCAAGGGACAGGATAGCAATCAGCCCCAGCATTTT
CDR3 protein: CASSKGQDSNQPQHF
V gene: TRBV4-2
J gene: TRBJ1-5
D gene: TRBD1

CDR3 DNA: TGTGCCAGCAGTGAGGGGGCGGGTCCCTACGAGCAGTACTTC
CDR3 protein: CASSEGAGPYEQYF
V gene: TRBV6-1
J gene: TRBJ2-7
D gene: NA

CDR3 DNA: TGTGCCAGCATCCGTCTAGCGGGAGACTCCTACGAGCAGTACTTC
CDR3 protein: CASIRLAGDSYEQYF
V gene: TRBV2
J gene: TRBJ2-7
D gene: TRBD2

CDR3 DNA: TGTGCCACCTTGCGTTTATGGAATGAGCAGTTCTTC
CDR3 protein: CATLRLWNEQFF
V gene: TRBV6-1
J gene: TRBJ2-1
D gene: NA

CDR3 DNA: TGTGCCAGCAGTCGCGGGACAGCCAGCACAGATACGCAGTATTTT
CDR3 protein: CASSRGTASTDTQYF
V gene: TRBV11-1
J gene: TRBJ2-3
D gene: NA

CDR3 DNA: TGTGCCAGTAGTATCTATTCCATGGAGCCCCAGCATTTT
CDR3 protein: CASSIYSMEPQHF
V gene: TRBV19
J gene: TRBJ1-5
D gene: NA